This T cell receptor beta chain was captured in a study of T cells in Graves' hyperthyroidism and ophthalmopathy. Uncontrolled infection, other autoimmune disease, pregnancy and lactation each barred patients from inclusion. Diagnoses rested on clinical symptoms, serum thyroxine and TRAb, thyroid ultrasound and orbital computed tomography. On this clonotype itself: A much larger clone sits a single nucleotide away, making a read error possible.

TCR beta CDR3 regions were amplified from RNA. The primer set for the first-round RT-PCR of the TCR CDR3 was HTBI. TCRdb processed the multiplex PCR reads anew with MiXCR; each CDR3 protein has one entry. Of hundreds of thousands of distinct CDR3 sequences in the sample, roughly 46% were seen once. CDR1 SEHNR and CDR2 FQNEAQ come from the germline V gene (reference sequence). The length of the CDR3 is 13 residues. Trimming took off 7 bases at V and 0 bases at J, with 9 bases between the two ends. The chain is built from TRBV7-9 and TRBJ1-1; D uncertain. The sequenced sample was peripheral blood or thyroid tissue (not recorded which). The TCR was taken from an adult man with Graves' disease, either hyperthyroidism or ophthalmopathy (not recorded which). In DNA form, the CDR3 reads TGTGCCAGCAAGGGCCGAGTGAACACTGAAGCTTTCTTT. Translated, it gives CASKGRVNTEAFF.